This TCR beta chain was sequenced in a study of human T cells and chemical hapten exposure. Study background: There were per-sample TCR yield variations, arising mainly from small pooled library volume differences. Study-wide findings and caveats: High-frequency TCRs, those above 1 in 1000, stayed the same after DPC sensitization.

Single cDNA molecules in the library carried unique molecular identifiers attached during preparation. In the authors' methods: Sample-level TCR yields exhibited a median of approximately 96,000, with a range of about 23,224 to 700,000. One entry per CDR3 protein, called by TCRdb with MiXCR from the reads. TCRdb, rather than the study authors, made the V and J calls. Here the sample spans 120,000 or so distinct CDR3 sequences, less than 10% being singletons. The starting material, unfractionated whole blood, was used for total RNA extraction. In its sample, this clonotype was seen many times. Its antigen is not identified. The sample consisted of whole blood. The origin of this receptor is a human donor in good health. Some clones in this sample may be carry-over from other donors' samples.

CDR3 nucleotide sequence: TGTGCCAGCAGTTACTCGGTAATAATGGCAAATTCACCCCTCCACTTT. Amino acid sequence: CASSYSVIMANSPLHF. V gene TRBV6-5 combines with J gene TRBJ1-6, with D hard to call. Germline CDR1 MNHEY, CDR2 SVGAGI. The CDR3 extends over 16 amino acids. V was pared by 0 bases and J by 7 bases, with 13 bases between.